This entry lists 16 T cell receptor beta chains sequenced from one sample in a study of T cell responses to AZD1222 COVID-19 vaccine. Clones were sequenced by immunoSEQ multiplex PCR, and TCRdb holds only the in-frame ones, with some missing. The sample shows about 120,000 clones, 88% of them seen only once. Sequences were derived from peripheral blood, sampled on day 0 of AZD1222 vaccination. Source of these receptors: an adult in good health.

This chain connects TRBV9 to TRBJ2-2, with 11 bases aligning to TRBD2. The ends lost 2 bases at V and 4 bases at J; junction bases unmatched: 7. This CDR3 contains 17 residues. In germline, CDR1 is SGDLS, CDR2 YYNGEE. The CDR3 protein is CASSVTVTSGATGELFF. CDR3 DNA sequence: TGTGCCAGCAGCGTGACCGTGACTAGCGGGGCCACCGGGGAGCTGTTTTTT. Drawing the rest from reference TRBV9 and TRBJ2-2, the complete variable domain is DSGVTQTPKHLITATGQRVTLRCSPRSGDLSVYWYQQSLDQGLQFLIQYYNGEERAKGNILERFSAQQFPDLHSELNLSSLELGDSALYFCASSVTVTSGATGELFFGEGSRLTVL.

This chain connects TRBV6-4 to TRBJ1-1, with 8 bases matching TRBD1. After removal of 4 bases from V and 4 bases from J, the junction contained 11 bases not matched to a gene. CDR3 length: 16 amino acids. Germline lookup yields CDR1 MRHNA and CDR2 SNTAGT. The CDR3 loop is CASSATGGPSLTEAFF. CDR3 nucleotide sequence: TGTGCCAGCAGTGCCACAGGGGGACCCTCCCTCACTGAAGCTTTCTTT.

The V and J genes are TRBV2 and TRBJ2-7; 11 bases agree with TRBD1. This CDR3 region has 16 residues. Unmatched junction bases numbered 5, after V lost 4 bases and J lost 0 bases. In germline, CDR1 is SNHLY, CDR2 FYNNEI. The CDR3: CASSGRDRGSSYEQYF. As DNA, the CDR3 is TGTGCCAGCAGTGGGAGGGACAGGGGGAGCTCCTACGAGCAGTACTTC. The variable domain in full, completed from reference TRBV2 and TRBJ2-7, reads EPEVTQTPSHQVTQMGQEVILRCVPISNHLYFYWYRQILGQKVEFLVSFYNNEISEKSEIFDDQFSVERPDGSNFTLKIRSTKLEDSAMYFCASSGRDRGSSYEQYFGPGTRLTVT.

V and J are TRBV23-1 and TRBJ1-6; D not certain. TRBV23-1 is given ORF status, its function remaining uncertain. The CDR3 has 16 residues. Trimming shortened V by 6 bases and J by 3 bases, and 15 bases separated the two germline ends. The CDR3 DNA is TGCGCCAGCAGGGTTTTTGTCCGCCTCTATAATTCACCCCTCCACTTT. It encodes CASRVFVRLYNSPLHF.

The chain uses TRBV3-1 (or the pseudogene TRBV3-2) and TRBJ2-5; 11 nucleotides agree with TRBD2. This CDR3 is 15 amino acids long. V shed 5 bases, J shed 3 bases, and the junction held 5 bases outside the gene matches. Germline assignment: CDR1 LGHDT and CDR2 YNNKEL (reference sequence). This CDR3 reads CASSAGLADKETQYF. The CDR3 DNA is TGTGCCAGCAGCGCGGGACTAGCGGATAAAGAGACCCAGTACTTC.

CDR3 sequence: CASSQEYGYTF. Here the CDR3 DNA reads TGTGCCAGCAGCCAAGAGTATGGCTACACCTTC. The chain is built from TRBV3-1 (or the pseudogene TRBV3-2) and TRBJ1-2; no reliable D call. The V gene's germline CDR1 is LGHDT and CDR2 YNNKEL (reference sequence). V shed 0 bases and J shed 5 bases, with 1 base lying between them. CDR3 size: 11 residues.

J is TRBJ2-5 and V is TRBV7-8; a possible D gene is TRBD1 (6 bases). The V gene lost 2 bases and the J gene lost 4 bases, with 11 bases spanning the gap. In germline, CDR1 is SGHVS, CDR2 FQNEAQ. CDR3 length: 14 amino acids. CDR3 in amino acids: CASSLNRDLETQYF. In nucleotides, the CDR3 is TGTGCCAGCAGCTTAAACAGGGACCTAGAGACCCAGTACTTC.

The V call is TRBV7-2, the J call TRBJ1-2; tentatively, D is TRBD1 (6 bases). Germline CDR1 is SGHTA and CDR2 is FQGNSA. V lost 2 bases and J lost 0, with 13 bases in between. There are 16 residues in the CDR3. This chain's CDR3 is CASSLLGGAPNYGYTF. The CDR3 nucleotides are TGTGCCAGCAGCTTATTAGGGGGGGCGCCTAACTATGGCTACACCTTC.

The J gene is TRBJ1-2, the V gene TRBV5-1; maybe TRBD1 (5 bases). This CDR3 region has 14 residues. Germline V CDR1 and CDR2: SGHRS, YFSETQ. V shed 2 bases and J shed 4 bases, with 12 bases lying between them. CDR3 nucleotide sequence: TGCGCCAGCAGCTTTCAGGGTTTTGGCTATGGCTACACCTTC. Residues: CASSFQGFGYGYTF.

The chain carries TRBV7-9 and TRBJ2-1, with 12 bases that match TRBD1. The V segment lost 6 bases and the J segment 7 bases; nucleotides outside the gene matches: 16. CDR1 is SEHNR, CDR2 FQNEAQ, per germline (reference sequence). There are 18 residues in the CDR3. The chain's CDR3 is CASSPRIGDRGPWNEQFF. The CDR3, as DNA: TGTGCCAGCAGTCCCCGTATAGGGGACAGGGGGCCGTGGAATGAGCAGTTCTTC.

The V and J genes are TRBV6-5 and TRBJ2-1; 9 positions match TRBD2. The germline V gene encodes CDR1 MNHEY and CDR2 SVGAGI. Germline trimming cut 2 bases from V and 9 bases from J; bases unmatched to any gene: 11. The CDR3 is made up of 16 amino acids. CDR3 residues: CASSYVAGGLLGEQFF. CDR3 in DNA: TGTGCCAGCAGTTACGTGGCGGGGGGGCTATTAGGTGAGCAGTTCTTC.

This sequence joins TRBV7-3 and TRBJ1-1; weak D call: TRBD1 (6 bases). V dropped 1 base and J dropped 5 bases, with 8 bases sitting between them. Germline V gene sequence: CDR1 SGHTA, CDR2 FQGTGA. The CDR3 has 13 residues. As DNA, the CDR3 is TGTGCCAGCAGCTTAAGGGGGGCGACTGAAGCTTTCTTT. Protein product: CASSLRGATEAFF. The whole variable domain, remainder taken from reference TRBV7-3 and TRBJ1-1, is GAGVSQTPSNKVTEKGKYVELRCDPISGHTALYWYRQSLGQGPEFLIYFQGTGAADDSGLPNDRFFAVRPEGSVSTLKIQRTERGDSAVYLCASSLRGATEAFFGQGTRLTVV.

This clone was counted a single time. V is TRBV5-1 and J is TRBJ1-1; D gene ambiguous. The germline V and J ends were trimmed by 8 bases and 0 bases, with 23 bases remaining between them. CDR1 SGHRS and CDR2 YFSETQ come from the germline V gene. The CDR3 extends over 17 amino acids. The CDR3 region has the DNA TGCGCCAGTCGGCGATCTTCAGATAGACGCATGAACACTGAAGCTTTCTTT. Translating it yields CASRRSSDRRMNTEAFF.

V usage is TRBV6-5 and J usage is TRBJ2-1, with D tentatively TRBD1 (5 bases). The CDR3 has 13 amino acids. Germline CDR1 MNHEY, CDR2 SVGAGI. Deletions cut 2 bases from V and 6 bases from J, with 8 bases between. CDR3 coding DNA: TGTGCCAGCAGTTACGCAGGGTCCAATGAGCAGTTCTTC. Protein product: CASSYAGSNEQFF.

The chain recombines TRBV29-1 with TRBJ1-2, with D perhaps matching TRBD1 (5 bases). V was pared by 5 bases and J by 6 bases, with 16 bases between. Germline lookup yields CDR1 SQVTM and CDR2 ANQGSEA. CDR3 length equals 13 residues. The CDR3 reads CSVPLPGVNGYTF. The CDR3 nucleotides are TGCAGCGTTCCTCTTCCGGGGGTTAATGGCTACACCTTC.

The chain combines TRBV24-1 with TRBJ1-5, with D tentatively TRBD1 (5 bases). Looked up from germline, CDR1 is KGHDR and CDR2 is SFDVKD. CDR3 length: 14 residues. Deletions cut 3 bases from V and 5 bases from J, with 10 bases between. The CDR3 DNA sequence: TGTGCCACCAGTGATGGGACGGTTGATCAGCCCCAGCATTTT. Protein product: CATSDGTVDQPQHF.